This is a list of T cell receptor beta chains from one sample in a study of T cells in Graves' hyperthyroidism and ophthalmopathy. One entry per CDR3 protein, called by TCRdb with MiXCR from the multiplex PCR reads. Among fewer than 600,000 distinct CDR3 sequences listed, 11% to 15% were seen once. The material sequenced was blood. The receptors stem from a middle-aged woman with Graves' hyperthyroidism. Both conserved end residues are part of each CDR3.

V: TRBV7-3; length: 21; CDR3: CASSLSGKPTVLAAPTDTQYF
V: TRBV29-1; length: 15; CDR3: CSVADIGLLSYEQYF
V: TRBV18; length: 13; CDR3: CASSPPDRGLLFF
V: TRBV7-9; length: 16; CDR3: CASSSADRGLYNEQFF
V: TRBV30; length: 14; CDR3: CAWSTSGKTDTQYF
V: TRBV7-2; length: 15; CDR3: CASSPQTGAADTQYF
V: TRBV18; length: 15; CDR3: CASSPPRSESTEQYF
V: TRBV2; length: 12; CDR3: CASRTDSYEQYF
V: TRBV5-1; length: 14; CDR3: CASSLQPTGETQYF
V: TRBV7-2; length: 14; CDR3: CASSWRGGTDTQYF
V: TRBV6-5; length: 16; CDR3: CASSSPGTGITGELFF
V: TRBV7-8; length: 16; CDR3: CASSLGDRVNNSPLHF
V: TRBV11-3; length: 15; CDR3: CASSLSGGSTDTQYF
V: TRBV28; length: 13; CDR3: CASLGLGNYEQYF
V: TRBV20-1; length: 12; CDR3: CSARSGARGYTF
V: TRBV16; length: 14; CDR3: CASSQEGMSYEQYF
V: TRBV9; length: 15; CDR3: CASNVGLAGAETQYF
V: TRBV5-1; length: 17; CDR3: CASSLASVGGNTGELFF
V: TRBV10-1; length: 13; CDR3: CASSPLVKGEQFF
V: TRBV10-1; length: 16; CDR3: CASSESPGISTDTQYF
V: TRBV12-3/TRBV12-4; length: 17; CDR3: CASSLTGGVGSGNTIYF
V: TRBV6-1; length: 15; CDR3: CASTMGGRQSYEQYF
V: TRBV3-1; length: 13; CDR3: CASSQDPGHEAFF
V: TRBV2; length: 15; CDR3: CASSEVDRGRNGYTF
V: TRBV5-1; length: 14; CDR3: CASSPIAGTYEQYF
V: TRBV7-2; length: 15; CDR3: CASSLTYDSNQPQHF
V: TRBV28; length: 16; CDR3: CASSLLAGVVTGELFF
V: TRBV20-1; length: 12; CDR3: CSASPGWEKLFF
V: TRBV7-9; length: 15; CDR3: CASSFPGATAGEAFF
V: TRBV28; length: 15; CDR3: CASRVGGSGAYEQYF
V: TRBV15; length: 15; CDR3: CATSREGTVNTEAFF
V: TRBV5-6; length: 13; CDR3: CASSGTGANEQFF
V: TRBV18; length: 15; CDR3: CASSPSLGGRNTQYF
V: TRBV12-3/TRBV12-4; length: 16; CDR3: CASSFYTLATNEKLFF
V: TRBV10-2; length: 15; CDR3: CASRSPGQGGNEQFF
V: TRBV11-2; length: 14; CDR3: CASSRDRGYYEQYF
V: TRBV2; length: 17; CDR3: CASSEARGQGVTGELFF
V: TRBV29-1; length: 9; CDR3: CSVDQTGLF
V: TRBV10-3; length: 12; CDR3: CAIKARGAEAFF
V: TRBV3-1; length: 15; CDR3: CASSQVGGGEYEQYF
V: TRBV6-1; length: 14; CDR3: CASSAVFGYNEQFF
V: TRBV6-1; length: 14; CDR3: CASSRLAEGNTIYF
V: TRBV12-3/TRBV12-4; length: 11; CDR3: CASNGVYGYTF
V: TRBV9; length: 14; CDR3: CASSVGMNTGELFF
V: TRBV28; length: 17; CDR3: CASSYSARGLFTDTQYF
V: TRBV6-2/TRBV6-3; length: 12; CDR3: CASISGYNEQFF
V: TRBV7-2; length: 17; CDR3: CASSWGGASGRTDTQYF
V: TRBV7-9; length: 14; CDR3: CASSPGAGGNEQYF
V: TRBV6-1; length: 16; CDR3: CASSTDGQGRIQPQHF
V: TRBV28; length: 15; CDR3: CASSFGQGYQNIQYF
V: TRBV20-1; length: 14; CDR3: CSARAGTSSNEQFF
V: TRBV15; length: 16; CDR3: CATSREGGLGTDTQYF
V: TRBV5-5; length: 15; CDR3: CASSPNGQGNQPQHF
V: TRBV7-9; length: 20; CDR3: CASSSLDLLQREKSVYEQFF
V: TRBV4-1; length: 14; CDR3: CASSQDWNTGGAFF